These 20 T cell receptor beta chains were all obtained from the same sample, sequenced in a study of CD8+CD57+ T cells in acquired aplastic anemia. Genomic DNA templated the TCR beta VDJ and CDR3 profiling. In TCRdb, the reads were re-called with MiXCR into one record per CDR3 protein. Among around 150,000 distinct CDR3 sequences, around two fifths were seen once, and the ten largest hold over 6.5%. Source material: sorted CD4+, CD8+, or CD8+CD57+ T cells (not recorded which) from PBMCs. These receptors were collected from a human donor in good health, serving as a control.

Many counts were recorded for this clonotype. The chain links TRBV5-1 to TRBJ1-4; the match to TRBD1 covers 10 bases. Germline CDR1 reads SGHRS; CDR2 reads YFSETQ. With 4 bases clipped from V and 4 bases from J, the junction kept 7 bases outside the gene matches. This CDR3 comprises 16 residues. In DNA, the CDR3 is TGCGCCAGCAGCACGGGACAGGGGTTCGGTAATGAAAAACTGTTTTTT. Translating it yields CASSTGQGFGNEKLFF.

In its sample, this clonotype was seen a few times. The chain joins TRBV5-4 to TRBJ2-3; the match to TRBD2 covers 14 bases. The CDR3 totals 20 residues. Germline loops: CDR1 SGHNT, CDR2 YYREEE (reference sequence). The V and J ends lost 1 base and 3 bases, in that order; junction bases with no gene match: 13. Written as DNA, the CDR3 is TGTGCCAGCAGCTTGTGGGTGGGACTAGCGGGAGTTCTCAAAACAGATACGCAGTATTTT. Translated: CASSLWVGLAGVLKTDTQYF.

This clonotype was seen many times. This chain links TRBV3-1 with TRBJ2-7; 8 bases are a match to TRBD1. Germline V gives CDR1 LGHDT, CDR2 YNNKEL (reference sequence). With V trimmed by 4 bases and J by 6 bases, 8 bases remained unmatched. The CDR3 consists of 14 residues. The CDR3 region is CASSRGQGGSEQYF. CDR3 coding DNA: TGTGCCAGCAGCCGAGGACAGGGTGGGAGCGAGCAGTACTTC.

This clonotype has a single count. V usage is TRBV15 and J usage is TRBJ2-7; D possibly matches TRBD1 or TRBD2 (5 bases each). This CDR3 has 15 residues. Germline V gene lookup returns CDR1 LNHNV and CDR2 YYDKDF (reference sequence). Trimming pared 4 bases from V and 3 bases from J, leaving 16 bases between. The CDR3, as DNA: TGTGCCACCAGCATAGCCCGGGACGCTCACTACGAGCAGTACTTC. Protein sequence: CATSIARDAHYEQYF.

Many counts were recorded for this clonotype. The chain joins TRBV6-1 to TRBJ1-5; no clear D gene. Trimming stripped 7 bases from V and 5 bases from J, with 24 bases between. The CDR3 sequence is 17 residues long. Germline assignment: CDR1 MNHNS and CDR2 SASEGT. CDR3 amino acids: CASTRELSFRRYQPQHF. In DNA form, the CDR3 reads TGTGCCAGCACGAGAGAACTGTCCTTTCGCCGCTATCAGCCCCAGCATTTT.

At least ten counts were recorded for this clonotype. The CDR3 DNA follows: TGTGCCAGCAGTTTAGATTACAGGGTCTATGGCTACACCTTC. Protein: CASSLDYRVYGYTF. The V call is TRBV12-3 or TRBV12-4, the J call TRBJ1-2; a weak D match, TRBD1 (6 bases). This CDR3 contains 14 residues. V was shortened by 1 base and J by 4 bases, with 10 bases between the two germline ends.

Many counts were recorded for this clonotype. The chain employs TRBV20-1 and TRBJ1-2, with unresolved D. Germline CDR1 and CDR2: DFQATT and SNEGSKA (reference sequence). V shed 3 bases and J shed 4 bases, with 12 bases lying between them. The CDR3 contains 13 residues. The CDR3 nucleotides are TGCAGTGCTAGTCTTCTGGGGTCCTATGGCTACACCTTC. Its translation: CSASLLGSYGYTF.

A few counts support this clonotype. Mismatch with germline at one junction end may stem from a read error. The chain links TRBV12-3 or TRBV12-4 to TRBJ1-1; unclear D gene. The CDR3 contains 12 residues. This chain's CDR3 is CASSLTSTEAFF. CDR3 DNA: TGTGCCAGCAGTTTAACGAGCACTGAGGCTTTCTTT.

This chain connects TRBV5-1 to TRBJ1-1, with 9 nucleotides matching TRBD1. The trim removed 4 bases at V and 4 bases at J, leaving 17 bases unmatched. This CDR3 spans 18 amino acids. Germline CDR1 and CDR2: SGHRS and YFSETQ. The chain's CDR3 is CASSDERDRVFGGTEAFF. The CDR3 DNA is TGCGCCAGCAGCGACGAGCGGGACAGGGTATTTGGGGGCACTGAAGCTTTCTTT.

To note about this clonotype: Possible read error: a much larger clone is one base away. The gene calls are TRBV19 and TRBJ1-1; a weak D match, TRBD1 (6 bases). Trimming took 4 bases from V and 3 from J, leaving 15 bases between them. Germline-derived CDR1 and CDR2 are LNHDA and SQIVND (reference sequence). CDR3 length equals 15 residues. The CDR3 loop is CASSTRGTRDTEAFF. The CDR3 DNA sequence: TGTGCCAGTAGTACAAGGGGGACCAGGGACACTGAAGCTTTCTTT.

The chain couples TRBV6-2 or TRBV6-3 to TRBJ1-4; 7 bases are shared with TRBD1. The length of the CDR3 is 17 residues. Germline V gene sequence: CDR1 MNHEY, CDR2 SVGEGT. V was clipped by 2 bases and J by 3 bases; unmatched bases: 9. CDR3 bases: TGTGCCAGCAGTTACATCCCGTACAGGGGTCCTAATGAAAAACTGTTTTTT. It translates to CASSYIPYRGPNEKLFF.

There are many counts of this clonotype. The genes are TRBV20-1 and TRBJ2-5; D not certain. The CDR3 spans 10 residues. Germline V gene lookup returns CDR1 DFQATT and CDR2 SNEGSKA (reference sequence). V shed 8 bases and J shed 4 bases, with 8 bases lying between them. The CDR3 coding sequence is TGCAGTCCCGGTAGAGAGACCCAGTACTTC. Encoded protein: CSPGRETQYF.

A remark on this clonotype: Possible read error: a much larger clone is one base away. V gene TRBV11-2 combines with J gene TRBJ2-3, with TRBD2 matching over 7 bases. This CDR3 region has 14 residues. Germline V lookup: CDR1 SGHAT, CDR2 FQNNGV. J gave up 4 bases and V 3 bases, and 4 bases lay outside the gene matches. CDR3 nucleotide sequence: TGTGCCAGCAGCTTGGGGGGGGTTTCAGATACGCAGTATTTT. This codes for CASSLGGVSDTQYF.

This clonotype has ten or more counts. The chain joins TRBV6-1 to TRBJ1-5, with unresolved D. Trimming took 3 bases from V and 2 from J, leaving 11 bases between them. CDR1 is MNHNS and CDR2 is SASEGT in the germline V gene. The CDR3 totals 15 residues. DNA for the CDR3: TGTGCCAGCAGTGATGGCGCAGTTCGCAATCAGCCCCAGCATTTT. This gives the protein CASSDGAVRNQPQHF.

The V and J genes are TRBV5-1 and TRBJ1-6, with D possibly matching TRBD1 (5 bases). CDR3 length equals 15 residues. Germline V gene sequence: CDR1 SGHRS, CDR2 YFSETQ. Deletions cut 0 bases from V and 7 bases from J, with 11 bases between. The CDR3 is CASSLGQGRNSPLHF. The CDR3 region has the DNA TGCGCCAGCAGCTTGGGGCAGGGTCGAAATTCACCCCTCCACTTT.

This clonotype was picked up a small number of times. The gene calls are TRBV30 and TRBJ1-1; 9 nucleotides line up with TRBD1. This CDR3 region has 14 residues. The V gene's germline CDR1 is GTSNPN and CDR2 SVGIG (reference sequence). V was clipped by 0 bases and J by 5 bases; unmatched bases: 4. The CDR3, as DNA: TGTGCCTGGAGTGTAACAGGGGGCAATACTGAAGCTTTCTTT. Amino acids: CAWSVTGGNTEAFF.

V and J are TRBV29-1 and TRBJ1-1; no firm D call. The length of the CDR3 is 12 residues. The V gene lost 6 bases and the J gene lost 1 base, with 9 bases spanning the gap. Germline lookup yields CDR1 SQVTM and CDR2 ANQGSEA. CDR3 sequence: CSVWSRNTEAFF. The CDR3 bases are TGCAGCGTCTGGTCTAGGAACACTGAAGCTTTCTTT.

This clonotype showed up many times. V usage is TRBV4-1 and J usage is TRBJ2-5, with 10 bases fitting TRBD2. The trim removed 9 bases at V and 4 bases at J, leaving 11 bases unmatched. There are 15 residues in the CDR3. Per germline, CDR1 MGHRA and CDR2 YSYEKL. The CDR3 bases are TGCGCCAGTTCAGCAAGAGGACTAGCGGCAGAGACCCAGTACTTC. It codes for CASSARGLAAETQYF.

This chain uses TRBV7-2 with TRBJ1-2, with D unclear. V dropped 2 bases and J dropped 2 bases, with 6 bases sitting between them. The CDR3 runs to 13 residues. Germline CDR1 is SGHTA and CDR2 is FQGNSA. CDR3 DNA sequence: TGTGCCAGCAGCTTATTGGGGAACTATGGCTACACCTTC. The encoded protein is CASSLLGNYGYTF.

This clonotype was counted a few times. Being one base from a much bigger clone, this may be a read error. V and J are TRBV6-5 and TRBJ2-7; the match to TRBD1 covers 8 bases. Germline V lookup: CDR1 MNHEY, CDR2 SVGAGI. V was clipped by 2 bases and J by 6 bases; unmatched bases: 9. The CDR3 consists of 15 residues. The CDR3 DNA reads TGTGCCAGCAGTTACGCGGCAGGGGGCGGCGTCGAGCAGTACTTC. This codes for CASSYAAGGGVEQYF.